This T cell receptor beta chain emerged from a study of lymphopenia after photon versus proton radiotherapy. The study's findings and limits: Photon-treated patients lost naive T cells and TCR diversity; proton-treated stayed stable. Post-nadir TCR diversity decline inversely tracked overall survival among those who died. Better survival with proton therapy was suggested as possible, not demonstrated. Post-nadir diversity loss with photons came from oligoclonal expansion, particularly CD8+ Temra cells.

To note about this clone: The antigen remains unidentified.

Sequencing used immunoSEQ multiplex PCR; TCRdb keeps in-frame clones, though not all of them. The sample consists of about 24,000 clones, 84% of them appearing once. The clonotype comes from a man aged 40-50 years with gastric cancer. The sample was peripheral blood, taken from a patient treated with photon-based radiotherapy.

CDR3 residues: CASSRLRTSGGETQYF. The CDR3 nucleotides are TGTGCCAGCAGCAGATTACGGACTAGCGGGGGAGAGACCCAGTACTTC. The V call is TRBV7-9, the J call TRBJ2-5; 13 nucleotides align to TRBD2. J was trimmed by 4 bases and V by 5 bases; bases with no gene match: 7. The CDR3 length is 16 residues. Germline CDR1 SEHNR, CDR2 FQNEAQ (reference sequence).